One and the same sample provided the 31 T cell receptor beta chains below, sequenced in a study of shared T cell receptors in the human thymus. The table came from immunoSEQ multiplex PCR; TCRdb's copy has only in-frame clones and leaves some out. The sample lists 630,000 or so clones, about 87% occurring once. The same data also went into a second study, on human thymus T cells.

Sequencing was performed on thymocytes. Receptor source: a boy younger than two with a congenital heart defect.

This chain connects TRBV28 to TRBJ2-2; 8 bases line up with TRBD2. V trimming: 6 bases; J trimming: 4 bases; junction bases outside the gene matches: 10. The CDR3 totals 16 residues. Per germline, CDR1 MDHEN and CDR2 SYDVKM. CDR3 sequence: CASSPRREGSTGELFF. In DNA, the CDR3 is TGTGCCAGCAGCCCCCGACGGGAGGGAAGCACCGGGGAGCTGTTTTTT.

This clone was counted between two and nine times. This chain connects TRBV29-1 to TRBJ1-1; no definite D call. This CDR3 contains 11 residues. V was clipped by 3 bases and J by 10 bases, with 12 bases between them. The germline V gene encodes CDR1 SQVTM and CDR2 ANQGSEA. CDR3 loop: CSVDRRVVAFF. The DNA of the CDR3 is TGCAGCGTTGATCGGCGGGTAGTAGCTTTCTTT.

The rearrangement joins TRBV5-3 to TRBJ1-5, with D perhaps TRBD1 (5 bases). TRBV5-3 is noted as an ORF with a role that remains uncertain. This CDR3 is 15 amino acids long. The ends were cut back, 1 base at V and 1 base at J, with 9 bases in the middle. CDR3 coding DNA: TGTGCCAGAAGCTTGTTCGGACACAGCAATCAGCCCCAGCATTTT. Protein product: CARSLFGHSNQPQHF.

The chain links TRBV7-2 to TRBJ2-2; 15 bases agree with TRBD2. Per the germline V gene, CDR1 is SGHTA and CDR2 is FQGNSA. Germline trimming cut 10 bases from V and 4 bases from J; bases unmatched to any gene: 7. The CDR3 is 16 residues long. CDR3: CATSGLAGGSTGELFF. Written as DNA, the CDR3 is TGTGCCACCTCGGGACTAGCGGGAGGTAGCACCGGGGAGCTGTTTTTT.

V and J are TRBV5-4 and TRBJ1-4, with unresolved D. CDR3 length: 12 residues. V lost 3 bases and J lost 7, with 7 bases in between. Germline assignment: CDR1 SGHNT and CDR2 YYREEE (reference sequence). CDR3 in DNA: TGTGCCAGCAGCTCCTCAGGTGAAAAACTGTTTTTT. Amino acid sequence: CASSSSGEKLFF.

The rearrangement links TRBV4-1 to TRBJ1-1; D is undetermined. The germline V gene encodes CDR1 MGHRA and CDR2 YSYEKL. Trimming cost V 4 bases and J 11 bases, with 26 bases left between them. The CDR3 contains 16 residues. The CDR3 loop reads CASSPLVPVLGVRAFF. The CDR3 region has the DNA TGCGCCAGCAGCCCCTTAGTGCCGGTTTTAGGCGTGAGGGCTTTCTTT.

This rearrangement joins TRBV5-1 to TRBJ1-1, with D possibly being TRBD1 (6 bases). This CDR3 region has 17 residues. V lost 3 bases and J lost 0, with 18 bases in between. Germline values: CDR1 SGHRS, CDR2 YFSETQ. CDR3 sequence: CASSSDSGTSMNTEAFF. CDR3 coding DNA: TGCGCCAGCAGCTCAGACTCCGGGACATCTATGAACACTGAAGCTTTCTTT.

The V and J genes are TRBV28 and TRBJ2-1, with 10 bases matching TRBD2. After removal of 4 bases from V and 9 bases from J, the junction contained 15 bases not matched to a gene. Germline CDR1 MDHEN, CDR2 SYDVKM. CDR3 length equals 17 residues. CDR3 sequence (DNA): TGTGCCAGCAGTTCCCACCGCACTAGCGGGAAATTCTGTGAGCAGTTCTTC. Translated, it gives CASSSHRTSGKFCEQFF.

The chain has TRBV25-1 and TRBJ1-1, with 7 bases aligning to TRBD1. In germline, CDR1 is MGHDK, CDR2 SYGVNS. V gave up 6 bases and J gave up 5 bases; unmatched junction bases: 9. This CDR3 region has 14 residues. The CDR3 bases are TGTGCCAGCAGGACAGGGTGGGAAGGAACTGAAGCTTTCTTT. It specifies CASRTGWEGTEAFF.

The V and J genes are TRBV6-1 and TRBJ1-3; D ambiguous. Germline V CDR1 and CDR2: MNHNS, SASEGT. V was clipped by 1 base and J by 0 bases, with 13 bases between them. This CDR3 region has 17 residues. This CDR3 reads CASSEVGGQNSGNTIYF. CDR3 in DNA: TGTGCCAGCAGTGAAGTGGGAGGGCAAAACTCTGGAAACACCATATATTTT.

In DNA form, the CDR3 reads TGTGCCAGCAGGGGCGGGACGGACCTTAATTCACCCCTCCACTTT. It translates to CASRGGTDLNSPLHF. This chain links TRBV2 with TRBJ1-6, with D possibly being TRBD1 (5 bases). Germline CDR1 SNHLY, CDR2 FYNNEI. V gave up 6 bases and J gave up 6 bases, with 15 bases separating them. This CDR3 has 15 amino acids.

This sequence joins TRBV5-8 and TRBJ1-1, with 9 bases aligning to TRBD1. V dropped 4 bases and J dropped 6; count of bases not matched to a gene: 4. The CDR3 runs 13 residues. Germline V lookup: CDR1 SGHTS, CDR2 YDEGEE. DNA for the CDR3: TGTGCCAGCAGCCTGGGACAGGGTCCTGAAGCTTTCTTT. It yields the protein CASSLGQGPEAFF.

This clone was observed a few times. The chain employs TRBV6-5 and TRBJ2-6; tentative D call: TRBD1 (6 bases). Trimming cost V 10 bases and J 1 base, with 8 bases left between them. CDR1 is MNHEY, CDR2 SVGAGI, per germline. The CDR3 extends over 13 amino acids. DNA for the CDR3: TGTGCCACCGGGACATCTGGGGCCAACGTCCTGACTTTC. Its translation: CATGTSGANVLTF.

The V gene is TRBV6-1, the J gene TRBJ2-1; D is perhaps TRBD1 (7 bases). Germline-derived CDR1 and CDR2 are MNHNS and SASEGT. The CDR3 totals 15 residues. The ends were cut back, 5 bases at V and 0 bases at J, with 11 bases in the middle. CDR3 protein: CASSRQGGSYNEQFF. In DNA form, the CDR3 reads TGTGCCAGCAGTCGACAGGGAGGCTCCTACAATGAGCAGTTCTTC.

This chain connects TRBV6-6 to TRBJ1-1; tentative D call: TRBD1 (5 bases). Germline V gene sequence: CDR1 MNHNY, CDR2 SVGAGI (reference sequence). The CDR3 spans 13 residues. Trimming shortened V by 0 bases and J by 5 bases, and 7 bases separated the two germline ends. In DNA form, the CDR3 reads TGTGCCAGCAGTTACTCGAAGGGGACTGAAGCTTTCTTT. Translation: CASSYSKGTEAFF.

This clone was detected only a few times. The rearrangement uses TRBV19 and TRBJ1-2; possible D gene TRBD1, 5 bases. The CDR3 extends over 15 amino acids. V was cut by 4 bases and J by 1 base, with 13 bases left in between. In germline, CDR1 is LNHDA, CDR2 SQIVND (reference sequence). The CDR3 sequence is CASSRDGRLNYGYTF. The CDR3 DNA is TGTGCCAGTAGTAGGGACGGGAGGCTTAACTATGGCTACACCTTC.

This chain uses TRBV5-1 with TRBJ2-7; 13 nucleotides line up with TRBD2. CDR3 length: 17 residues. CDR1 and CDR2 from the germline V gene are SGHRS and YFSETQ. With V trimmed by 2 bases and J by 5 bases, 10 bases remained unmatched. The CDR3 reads CASSFVEGLAGVHEQYF. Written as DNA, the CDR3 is TGCGCCAGCAGCTTCGTAGAAGGACTAGCGGGAGTTCACGAGCAGTACTTC.

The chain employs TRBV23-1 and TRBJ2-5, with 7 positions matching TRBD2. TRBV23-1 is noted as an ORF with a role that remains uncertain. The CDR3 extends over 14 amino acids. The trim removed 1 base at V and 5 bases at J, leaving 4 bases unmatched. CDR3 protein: CASSQWEGRETQYF. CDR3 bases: TGCGCCAGCAGTCAATGGGAGGGGAGGGAGACCCAGTACTTC.

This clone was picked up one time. The DNA for the CDR3 is TGTGCCAGCAGTTCGACCCCCCGAATAGCGGGAGGGCTCTCCTACGAGCAGTACTTC. Encoded protein: CASSSTPRIAGGLSYEQYF. The rearrangement uses TRBV27 and TRBJ2-7; 11 bases align to TRBD2. Unmatched junction bases numbered 14, after V lost 4 bases and J lost 0 bases. CDR1 and CDR2 (germline): MNHEY, SMNVEV (reference sequence). The CDR3 loop spans 19 amino acids.

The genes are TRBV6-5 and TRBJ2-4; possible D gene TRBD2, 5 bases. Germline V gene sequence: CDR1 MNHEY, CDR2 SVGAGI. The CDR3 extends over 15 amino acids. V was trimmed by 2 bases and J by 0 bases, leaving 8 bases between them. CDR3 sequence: CASSYTRLAKNIQYF. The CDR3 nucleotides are TGTGCCAGCAGTTACACTAGACTAGCCAAAAACATTCAGTACTTC.

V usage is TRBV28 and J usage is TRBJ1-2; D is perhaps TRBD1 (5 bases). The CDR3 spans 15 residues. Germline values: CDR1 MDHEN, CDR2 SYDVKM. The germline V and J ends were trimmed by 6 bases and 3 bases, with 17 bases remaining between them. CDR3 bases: TGTGCCAGCAGCCTGGGCCAGGGAACCTACTATGGCTACACCTTC. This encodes CASSLGQGTYYGYTF.

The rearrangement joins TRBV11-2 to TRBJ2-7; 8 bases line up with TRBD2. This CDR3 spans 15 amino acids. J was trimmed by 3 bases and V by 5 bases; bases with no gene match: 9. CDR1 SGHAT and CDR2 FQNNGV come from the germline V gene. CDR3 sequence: CASSISPGLGYEQYF. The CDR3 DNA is TGTGCCAGCAGCATATCTCCGGGACTAGGCTACGAGCAGTACTTC.

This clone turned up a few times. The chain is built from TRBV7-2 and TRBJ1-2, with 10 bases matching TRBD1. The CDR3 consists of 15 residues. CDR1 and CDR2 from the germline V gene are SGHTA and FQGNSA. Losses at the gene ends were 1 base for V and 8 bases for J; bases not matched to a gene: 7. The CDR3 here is CASSLDSDRGEGYTF. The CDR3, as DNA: TGTGCCAGCAGCTTAGATTCGGACAGGGGGGAAGGCTACACCTTC.

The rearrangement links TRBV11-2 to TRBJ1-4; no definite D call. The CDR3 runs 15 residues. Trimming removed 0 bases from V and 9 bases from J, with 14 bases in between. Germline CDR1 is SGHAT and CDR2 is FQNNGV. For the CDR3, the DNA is TGTGCCAGCAGCTTAGATCTTGCCACCACTAAAAAACTGTTTTTT. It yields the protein CASSLDLATTKKLFF.

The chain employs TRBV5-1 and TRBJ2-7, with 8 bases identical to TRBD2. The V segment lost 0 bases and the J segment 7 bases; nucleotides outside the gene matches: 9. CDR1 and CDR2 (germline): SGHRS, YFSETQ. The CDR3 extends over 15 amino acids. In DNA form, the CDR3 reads TGCGCCAGCAGCTTGGAGGGACTAGGGTCGGGTGAGCAGTACTTC. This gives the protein CASSLEGLGSGEQYF.

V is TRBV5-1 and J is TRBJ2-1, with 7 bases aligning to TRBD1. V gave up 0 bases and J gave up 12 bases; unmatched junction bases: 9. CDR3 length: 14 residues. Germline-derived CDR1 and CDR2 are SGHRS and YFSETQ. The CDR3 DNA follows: TGCGCCAGCAGCTTGGGACAGGGAAATAGTGGGCAGTTCTTC. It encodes CASSLGQGNSGQFF.

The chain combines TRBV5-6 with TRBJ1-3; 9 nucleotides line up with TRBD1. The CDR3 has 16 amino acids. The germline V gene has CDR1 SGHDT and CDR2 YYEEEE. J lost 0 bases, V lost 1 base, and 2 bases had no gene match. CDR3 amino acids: CASSLLDRGSGNTIYF. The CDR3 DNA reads TGTGCCAGCAGCTTGCTGGACAGGGGCTCTGGAAACACCATATATTTT.

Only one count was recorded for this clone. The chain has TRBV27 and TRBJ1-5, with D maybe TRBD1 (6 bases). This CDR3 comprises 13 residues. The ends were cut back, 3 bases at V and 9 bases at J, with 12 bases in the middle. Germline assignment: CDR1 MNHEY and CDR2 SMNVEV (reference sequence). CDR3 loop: CASSLGARGPQHF. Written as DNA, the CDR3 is TGTGCCAGCAGTTTGGGGGCCCGAGGGCCCCAGCATTTT.

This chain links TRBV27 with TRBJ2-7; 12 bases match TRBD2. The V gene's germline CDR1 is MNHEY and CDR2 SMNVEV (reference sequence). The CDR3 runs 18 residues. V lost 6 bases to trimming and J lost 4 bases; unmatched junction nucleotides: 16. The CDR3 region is CASSPGTSGPSNPYEQYF. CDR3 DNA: TGTGCCAGCAGCCCTGGGACTAGCGGGCCGTCAAATCCTTACGAGCAGTACTTC.

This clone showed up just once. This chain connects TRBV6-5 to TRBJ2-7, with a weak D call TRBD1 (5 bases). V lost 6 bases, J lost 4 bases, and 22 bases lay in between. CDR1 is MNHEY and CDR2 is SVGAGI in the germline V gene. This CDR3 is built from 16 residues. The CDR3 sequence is CASSYTPLGLGYEQYF. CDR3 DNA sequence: TGTGCCAGCAGCTACACCCCCTTGGGGCTCGGTTACGAGCAGTACTTC.

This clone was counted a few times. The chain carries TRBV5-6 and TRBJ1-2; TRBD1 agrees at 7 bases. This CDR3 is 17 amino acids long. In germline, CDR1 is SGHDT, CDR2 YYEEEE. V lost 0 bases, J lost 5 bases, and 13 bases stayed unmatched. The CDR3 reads CASSLAPQTQGNYGYTF. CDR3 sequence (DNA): TGTGCCAGCAGCTTGGCCCCTCAAACACAGGGGAATTATGGCTACACCTTC.